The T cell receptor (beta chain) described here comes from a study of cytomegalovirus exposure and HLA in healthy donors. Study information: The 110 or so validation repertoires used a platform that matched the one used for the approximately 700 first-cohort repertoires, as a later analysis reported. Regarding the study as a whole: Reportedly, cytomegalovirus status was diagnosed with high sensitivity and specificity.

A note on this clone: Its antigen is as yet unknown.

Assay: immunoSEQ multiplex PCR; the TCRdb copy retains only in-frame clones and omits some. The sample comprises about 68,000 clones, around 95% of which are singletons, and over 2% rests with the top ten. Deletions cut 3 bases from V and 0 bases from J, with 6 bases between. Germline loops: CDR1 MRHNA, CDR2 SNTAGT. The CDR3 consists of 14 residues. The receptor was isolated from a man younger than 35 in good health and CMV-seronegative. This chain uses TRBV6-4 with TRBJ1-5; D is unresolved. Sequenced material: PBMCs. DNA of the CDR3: TGTGCCAGCAGTGAAGACTATAGCAATCAGCCCCAGCATTTT. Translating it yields CASSEDYSNQPQHF.